The clone carrying this TCR beta chain was recorded only once. Its antigen is not identified. This specimen comes from a study of OX40 agonist ivuxolimab in advanced cancers. Overall study context: Patients in the trial were receiving intravenous ivuxolimab every 2 weeks, at doses of 0.01 to 10 mg/kg.

The germline V gene has CDR1 SSHAT and CDR2 FNYEAQ (reference sequence). The CDR3 is 13 amino acids. Between the trimmed V and J ends, which lost 5 bases and 7 bases, there was a span of 15 bases. Study-wide findings and caveats: On average, CD8+ T cells had more expanded clones than CD4+. Among the lowest levels of clonal expansion were found in partial responders at 0.1-3.0 mg/kg.

Method: immunoSEQ multiplex PCR; TCRdb's copy keeps in-frame clones and lacks some. The table has 20,000 to 25,000 clones, roughly 80% seen once. The material was CD4+ or CD8+ T cells sorted from blood, obtained in a trial of the OX40 agonist ivuxolimab. This clonotype originated in an adult with an advanced solid tumor such as melanoma, head and neck, liver or kidney cancer. This chain links TRBV7-7 with TRBJ2-7, with a possible D match to TRBD2 (6 bases). The CDR3 DNA reads TGTGCCAGCAGCGCAATGGAGGGGTGGGAGCAGTACTTC. This sequence encodes CASSAMEGWEQYF.